The T cell receptor (beta chain) described here comes from a study of CD8 T cells in ankylosing spondylitis. Study observations and caveats: There was reportedly significant enrichment of clones that were disease-linked in matched ankylosing spondylitis synovial fluid. Several of the motif variants were reported before in synovial fluid and blood from reactive arthritis. Disease-linked clones bore a CD8+ phenotype, appearing relatively rarely in peripheral blood. Apparently characteristic of ankylosing spondylitis blood was a TCR beta motif (eight highly homologous variants).

This clonotype has more than one count but fewer than ten. What it binds is not known. It was by quantitative 5'-RACE with molecular barcodes that TCR beta libraries were made. One entry per CDR3 protein, called by TCRdb with MiXCR from the 5' RACE reads. The sample shows over 600,000 distinct CDR3 sequences, roughly 19% of them seen only once. Sequencing was performed on blood, either unsorted or a sorted T cell fraction (not recorded which). The receptor was isolated from a male donor with ankylosing spondylitis.

CDR3 nucleotides: TGTGCCACCAGCAGAGATCTGGCCTATACCAAGCCCCAGCATTTT. Its translation is CATSRDLAYTKPQHF. The chain employs TRBV15 and TRBJ1-5; D gene ambiguous. The CDR3 is 15 residues long. Trimming removed 0 bases from V and 8 bases from J, with 14 bases in between. Germline CDR1 and CDR2: LNHNV and YYDKDF (reference sequence).